This T cell receptor (beta chain) appears in the sequencing data of a study of CD8 T cells in ankylosing spondylitis. Study-wide findings and caveats: There was a TCR beta motif, made of 7 to 9 highly homologous variants, that appeared characteristic of ankylosing spondylitis blood. Researchers report that disease-linked clones proved CD8+ and relatively rare in peripheral blood. Some of the motif variants had earlier been found in reactive arthritis patients' fluid and blood.

Quantitative 5'-RACE with molecular barcodes produced the TCR beta libraries. MiXCR, run by TCRdb on the 5' RACE reads, gives a single entry per CDR3 protein. This sample has over 600,000 distinct CDR3 sequences, with under 20% found just once. A remark on this clonotype: The antigen is undetermined.

The germline V gene encodes CDR1 SNHLY and CDR2 FYNNEI. This CDR3 comprises 16 residues. The V gene lost 3 bases and the J gene lost 0 bases, with 12 bases spanning the gap. Sequencing was carried out using blood, either unsorted or a sorted T cell fraction (not recorded which). The rearrangement uses TRBV2 and TRBJ2-1, with D unresolved. The source is a male donor with ankylosing spondylitis. DNA of the CDR3: TGTGCCAGCAGTGATAGTCAACAAAGCTCCTACAATGAGCAGTTCTTC. It yields the protein CASSDSQQSSYNEQFF. Variable domain in full (rest from reference TRBV2 and TRBJ2-1): EPEVTQTPSHQVTQMGQEVILRCVPISNHLYFYWYRQILGQKVEFLVSFYNNEISEKSEIFDDQFSVERPDGSNFTLKIRSTKLEDSAMYFCASSDSQQSSYNEQFFGPGTRLTVL.